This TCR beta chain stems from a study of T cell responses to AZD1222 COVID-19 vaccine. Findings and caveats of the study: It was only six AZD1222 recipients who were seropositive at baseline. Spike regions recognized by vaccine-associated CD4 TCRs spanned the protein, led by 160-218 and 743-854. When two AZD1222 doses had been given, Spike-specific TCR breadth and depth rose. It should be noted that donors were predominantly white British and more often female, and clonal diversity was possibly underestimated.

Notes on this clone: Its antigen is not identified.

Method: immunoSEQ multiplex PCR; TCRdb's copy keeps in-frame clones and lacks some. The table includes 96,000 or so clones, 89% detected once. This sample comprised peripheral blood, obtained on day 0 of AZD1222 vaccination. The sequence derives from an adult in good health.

In DNA, the CDR3 is TGTGCCAGCTCACCACCCAGCCAGCGGGGCACAGATACGCAGTATTTT. It translates to CASSPPSQRGTDTQYF. The rearrangement joins TRBV18 to TRBJ2-3; weak D call: TRBD2 (6 bases). The length of the CDR3 is 16 residues. The germline V gene encodes CDR1 KGHSH and CDR2 LQKENI. Trimming took 0 bases from V and 1 from J, leaving 11 bases between them.